This T cell receptor (beta chain) originates from a study of technical replicates of blood from a handful of donors. TCRdb's table, derived via immunoSEQ multiplex PCR, lists solely in-frame clones and lacks some. The sample has some 77,000 clones; about 91% are singletons. The CDR3 consists of 17 residues. Trimming took 6 bases from V and 2 from J, leaving 20 bases between them. Germline CDR1 reads LNHDA; CDR2 reads SQIVND (reference sequence). V gene TRBV19 combines with J gene TRBJ2-1; possible D gene TRBD2, 6 bases. Sequencing was performed on T cells isolated from PBMCs. The sequence derives from a human donor in good health. For the CDR3, the DNA is TGTGCCAGTAGCTATACTCTGAGCGGGCCGACCTACAATGAGCAGTTCTTC. This gives the protein CASSYTLSGPTYNEQFF.